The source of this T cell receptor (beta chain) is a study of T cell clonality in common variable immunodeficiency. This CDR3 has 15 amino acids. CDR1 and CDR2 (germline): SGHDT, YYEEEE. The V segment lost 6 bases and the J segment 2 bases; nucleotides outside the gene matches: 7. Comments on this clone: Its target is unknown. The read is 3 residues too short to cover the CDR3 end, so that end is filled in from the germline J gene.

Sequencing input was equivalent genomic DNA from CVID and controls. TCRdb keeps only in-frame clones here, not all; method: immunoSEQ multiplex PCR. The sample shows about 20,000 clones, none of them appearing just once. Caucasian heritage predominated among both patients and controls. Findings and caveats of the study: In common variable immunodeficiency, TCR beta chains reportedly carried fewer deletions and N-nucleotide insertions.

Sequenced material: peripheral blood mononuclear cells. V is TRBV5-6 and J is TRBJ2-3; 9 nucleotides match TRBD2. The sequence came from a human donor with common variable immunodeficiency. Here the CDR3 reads CASTTSGRFTDTQYF. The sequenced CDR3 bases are TGTGCCAGCACCACTAGCGGGCGCTTCACAGATACG. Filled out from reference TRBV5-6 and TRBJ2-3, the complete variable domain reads DAGVTQSPTHLIKTRGQQVTLRCSPKSGHDTVSWYQQALGQGPQFIFQYYEEEERQRGNFPDRFSGHQFPNYSSELNVNALLLGDSALYLCASTTSGRFTDTQYFGPGTRLTVL.